A selection of T cell receptor beta chains follows, all from one sample in a study. One entry per CDR3 protein, called by TCRdb with MiXCR from the 5' RACE reads. The sample includes 13,000 or so distinct CDR3 sequences, about 25% of them seen just once. Sequencing was performed on naive CD4+ T cells sorted from blood. The receptors originated from a female donor with breast cancer. Each CDR3 is given with its conserved first and last residue. The order of the fields is D gene, J gene, V gene, clone size, CDR3 DNA, CDR3 protein. D genes are given only for firm matches. A clone size is listed for some rows: how often the clone was seen (once, few, many), or a class if it is expanded.

D gene: TRBD1
J gene: TRBJ1-1
V gene: TRBV7-2
clone size: NA
CDR3 DNA: TGTGCCAGCAGCTCAGGGACAGGGGTTTTCACTGAAGCTTTCTTT
CDR3 protein: CASSSGTGVFTEAFF

D gene: NA
J gene: TRBJ2-1
V gene: TRBV7-9
clone size: medium-sized
CDR3 DNA: TGTGCCAGCAGCTTAGTCGGGGATGAGCAGTTCTTC
CDR3 protein: CASSLVGDEQFF

D gene: TRBD1
J gene: TRBJ1-1
V gene: TRBV4-3
clone size: NA
CDR3 DNA: TGTGCCAGCAGCCAAGGGACAGGGAGGACGACTGAAGCTTTCTTT
CDR3 protein: CASSQGTGRTTEAFF

D gene: NA
J gene: TRBJ1-5
V gene: TRBV5-1
clone size: NA
CDR3 DNA: TGCGCCAGCAGCTTGGTAGGGCTCGGCGAGCCCCAGCATTTT
CDR3 protein: CASSLVGLGEPQHF

D gene: TRBD2
J gene: TRBJ2-7
V gene: TRBV24-1
clone size: medium-sized
CDR3 DNA: TGTGCCACCATCACTAGCGGCTCCTACGAGCAGTACTTC
CDR3 protein: CATITSGSYEQYF

D gene: NA
J gene: TRBJ1-2
V gene: TRBV6-5
clone size: many
CDR3 DNA: TGTGCCAGCAGTTGGGGGACAACCTATGGCTACACCTTC
CDR3 protein: CASSWGTTYGYTF

D gene: TRBD1
J gene: TRBJ2-3
V gene: TRBV7-9
clone size: many
CDR3 DNA: TGTGCCAGCAGCTCGACGGGACAGGGCCCAGATACGCAGTATTTT
CDR3 protein: CASSSTGQGPDTQYF

D gene: TRBD2
J gene: TRBJ2-7
V gene: TRBV12-3/TRBV12-4
clone size: medium-sized
CDR3 DNA: TGTGCCAGCAGTTTCTCTCCGGGACTAGTACCCTACGAGCAGTACTTC
CDR3 protein: CASSFSPGLVPYEQYF

D gene: TRBD2
J gene: TRBJ2-7
V gene: TRBV20-1
clone size: few
CDR3 DNA: TGCAGTACTCCGCTACGGGGAGGGCTCCCCTACGAGCAGTACTTC
CDR3 protein: CSTPLRGGLPYEQYF

D gene: NA
J gene: TRBJ1-1
V gene: TRBV12-3/TRBV12-4
clone size: few
CDR3 DNA: TGTGCCAGCAGTTTAGTCACAGCAAACACTGAAGCTTTCTTT
CDR3 protein: CASSLVTANTEAFF

D gene: NA
J gene: TRBJ2-7
V gene: TRBV4-2
clone size: medium-sized
CDR3 DNA: TGTGCCAGCAGCCCTGCGGACGGGAAAGGAGGCGAGCAGTACTTC
CDR3 protein: CASSPADGKGGEQYF

D gene: TRBD2
J gene: TRBJ2-3
V gene: TRBV6-5
clone size: few
CDR3 DNA: TGTGCCAGCAGTTACAGGTCTACGACTAGCGGCAGCACAGATACGCAGTATTTT
CDR3 protein: CASSYRSTTSGSTDTQYF

D gene: NA
J gene: TRBJ1-4
V gene: TRBV5-5
clone size: many
CDR3 DNA: TGTGCCAGCAGCTTGGTGGAGCTCGGAGGGGAAAAACTGTTTTTT
CDR3 protein: CASSLVELGGEKLFF

D gene: NA
J gene: TRBJ2-2
V gene: TRBV10-2
clone size: many
CDR3 DNA: TGCGCCAGCACTGCTCCGGGCGGTAACACCGGGGAGCTGTTTTTT
CDR3 protein: CASTAPGGNTGELFF

D gene: NA
J gene: TRBJ2-1
V gene: TRBV6-1
clone size: NA
CDR3 DNA: TGTGCCAGCATCCTGCAACGACTGGCGGAAAATGAGCAGTTCTTC
CDR3 protein: CASILQRLAENEQFF

D gene: TRBD1
J gene: TRBJ1-5
V gene: TRBV27
clone size: many
CDR3 DNA: TGTGCCAGCAGTGACAGGGACCAGCCCCAGCATTTT
CDR3 protein: CASSDRDQPQHF

D gene: NA
J gene: TRBJ1-3
V gene: TRBV12-3/TRBV12-4
clone size: many
CDR3 DNA: TGTGCCAGCAGTCTTTACTCTGGAAACACCATATATTTT
CDR3 protein: CASSLYSGNTIYF

D gene: NA
J gene: TRBJ1-2
V gene: TRBV20-1
clone size: many
CDR3 DNA: TGCAGTGCTGAAGACTATGGCTACACCTTC
CDR3 protein: CSAEDYGYTF

D gene: TRBD2
J gene: TRBJ2-3
V gene: TRBV20-1
clone size: NA
CDR3 DNA: TGCAGTGCTCTACTTGCGGGAGTTTCAGCCGCAGATACGCAGTATTTT
CDR3 protein: CSALLAGVSAADTQYF

D gene: TRBD1
J gene: TRBJ1-1
V gene: TRBV4-1
clone size: NA
CDR3 DNA: TGCGCTAGCAGCCAAGACCCCAGGGGGAGTGAAGCTTTCTTT
CDR3 protein: CASSQDPRGSEAFF

D gene: TRBD1
J gene: TRBJ1-1
V gene: TRBV20-1
clone size: medium-sized
CDR3 DNA: TGCAGTGCTAGAGGACAGGGCCCCACTGAAGCTTTCTTT
CDR3 protein: CSARGQGPTEAFF

D gene: NA
J gene: TRBJ1-2
V gene: TRBV7-2
clone size: many
CDR3 DNA: TGTGCCAGCAGCTTAACCCGGGACGCCTTCTACGGCTACACCTTC
CDR3 protein: CASSLTRDAFYGYTF

D gene: TRBD2
J gene: TRBJ2-3
V gene: TRBV5-5
clone size: NA
CDR3 DNA: TGTGCCAGCAGCTTGGTCGCGGGACTAGCGGGATTCTATTTT
CDR3 protein: CASSLVAGLAGFYF